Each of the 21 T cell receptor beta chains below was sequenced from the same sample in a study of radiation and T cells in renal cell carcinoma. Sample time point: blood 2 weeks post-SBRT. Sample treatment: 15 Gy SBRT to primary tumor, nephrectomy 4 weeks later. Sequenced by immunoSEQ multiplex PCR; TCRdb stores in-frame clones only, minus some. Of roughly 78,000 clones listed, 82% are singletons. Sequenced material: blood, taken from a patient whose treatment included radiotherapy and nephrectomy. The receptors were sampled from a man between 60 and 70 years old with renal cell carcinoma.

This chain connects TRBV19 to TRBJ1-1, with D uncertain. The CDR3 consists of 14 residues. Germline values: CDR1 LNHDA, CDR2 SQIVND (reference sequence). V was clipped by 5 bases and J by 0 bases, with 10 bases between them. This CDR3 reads CASSSEWMNTEAFF. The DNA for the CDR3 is TGTGCCAGTAGTTCCGAGTGGATGAACACTGAAGCTTTCTTT.

DNA for the CDR3: TGTGCCAGCAGCTTAATCTACGGGACAGGGGGGGCCCTAGGCCAGTTCTTC. Its translation: CASSLIYGTGGALGQFF. The chain uses TRBV5-4 and TRBJ2-1; TRBD1 matches at 11 bases. V was pared by 2 bases and J by 13 bases, with 17 bases of the junction left unmatched. This CDR3 spans 17 amino acids. CDR1 is SGHNT, CDR2 YYREEE, per germline (reference sequence).

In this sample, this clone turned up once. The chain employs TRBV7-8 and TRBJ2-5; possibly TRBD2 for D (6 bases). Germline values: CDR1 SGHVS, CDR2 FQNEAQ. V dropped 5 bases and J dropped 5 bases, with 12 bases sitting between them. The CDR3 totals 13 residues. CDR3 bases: TGTGCCAGCAGCGTCGGGAGAAGGGAGACCCAGTACTTC. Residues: CASSVGRRETQYF.

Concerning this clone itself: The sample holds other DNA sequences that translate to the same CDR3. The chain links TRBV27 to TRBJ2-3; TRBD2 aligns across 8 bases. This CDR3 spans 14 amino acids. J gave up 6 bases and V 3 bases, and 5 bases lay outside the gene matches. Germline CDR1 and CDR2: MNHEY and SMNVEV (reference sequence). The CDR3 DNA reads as TGTGCCAGCAGTTTGGGCCTAGCGGGTGATACGCAGTATTTT. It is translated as CASSLGLAGDTQYF.

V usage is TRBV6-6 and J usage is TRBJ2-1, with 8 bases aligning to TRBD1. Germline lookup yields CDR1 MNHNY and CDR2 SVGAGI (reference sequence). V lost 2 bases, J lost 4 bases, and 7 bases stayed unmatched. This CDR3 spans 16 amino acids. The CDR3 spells CASSYQDRAGYNEQFF. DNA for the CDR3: TGTGCCAGCAGTTACCAGGACAGGGCCGGGTACAATGAGCAGTTCTTC.

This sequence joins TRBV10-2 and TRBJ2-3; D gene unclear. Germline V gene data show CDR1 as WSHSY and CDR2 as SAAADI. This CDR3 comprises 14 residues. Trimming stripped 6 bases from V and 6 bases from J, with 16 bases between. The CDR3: CASRDPLTPDTQYF. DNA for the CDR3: TGCGCCAGCAGGGACCCTTTGACCCCCGATACGCAGTATTTT.

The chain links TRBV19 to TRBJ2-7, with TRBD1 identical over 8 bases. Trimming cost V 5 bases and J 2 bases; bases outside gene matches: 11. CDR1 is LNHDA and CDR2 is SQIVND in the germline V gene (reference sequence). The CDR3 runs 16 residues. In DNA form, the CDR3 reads TGTGCCAGTAGTCCCCGCCGGACAGGGAACCCCTACGAGCAGTACTTC. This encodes CASSPRRTGNPYEQYF. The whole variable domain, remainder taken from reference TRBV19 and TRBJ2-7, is DGGITQSPKYLFRKEGQNVTLSCEQNLNHDAMYWYRQDPGQGLRLIYYSQIVNDFQKGDIAEGYSVSREKKESFPLTVTSAQKNPTAFYLCASSPRRTGNPYEQYFGPGTRLTVT.

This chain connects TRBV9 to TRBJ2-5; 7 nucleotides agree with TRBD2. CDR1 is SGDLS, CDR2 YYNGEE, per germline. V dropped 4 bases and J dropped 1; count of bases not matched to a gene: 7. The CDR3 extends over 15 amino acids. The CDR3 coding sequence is TGTGCCAGCAGCCCTAGCGGAGGGCTCCAAGAGACCCAGTACTTC. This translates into CASSPSGGLQETQYF.

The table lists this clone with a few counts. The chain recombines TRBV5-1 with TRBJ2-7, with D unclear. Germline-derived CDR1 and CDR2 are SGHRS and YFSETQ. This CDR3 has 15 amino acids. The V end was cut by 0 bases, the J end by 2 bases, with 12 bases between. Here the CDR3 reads CASSLDGKGPYEQYF. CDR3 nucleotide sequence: TGCGCCAGCAGCTTGGACGGTAAGGGCCCCTACGAGCAGTACTTC.

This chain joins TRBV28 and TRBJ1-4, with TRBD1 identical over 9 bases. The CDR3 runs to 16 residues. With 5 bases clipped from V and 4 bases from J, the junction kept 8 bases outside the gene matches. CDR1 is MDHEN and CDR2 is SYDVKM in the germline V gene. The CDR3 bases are TGTGCCAGCAGTCACGGGACAGGGCGGGGTAATGAAAAACTGTTTTTT. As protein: CASSHGTGRGNEKLFF. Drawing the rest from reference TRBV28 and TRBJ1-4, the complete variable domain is DVKVTQSSRYLVKRTGEKVFLECVQDMDHENMFWYRQDPGLGLRLIYFSYDVKMKEKGDIPEGYSVSREKKERFSLILESASTNQTSMYLCASSHGTGRGNEKLFFGSGTQLSVL.

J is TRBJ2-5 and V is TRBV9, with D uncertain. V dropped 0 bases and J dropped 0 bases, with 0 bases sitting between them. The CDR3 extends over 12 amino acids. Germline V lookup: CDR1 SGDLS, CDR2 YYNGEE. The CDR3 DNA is TGTGCCAGCAGCGTAGACCAAGAGACCCAGTACTTC. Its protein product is CASSVDQETQYF.

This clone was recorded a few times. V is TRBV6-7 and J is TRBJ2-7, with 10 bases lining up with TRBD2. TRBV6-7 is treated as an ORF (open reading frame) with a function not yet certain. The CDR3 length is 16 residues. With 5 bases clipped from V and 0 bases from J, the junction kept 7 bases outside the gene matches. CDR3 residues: CASSTNGTSVSYEQYF. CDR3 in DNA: TGTGCCAGCAGTACAAACGGGACTAGCGTCTCCTACGAGCAGTACTTC.

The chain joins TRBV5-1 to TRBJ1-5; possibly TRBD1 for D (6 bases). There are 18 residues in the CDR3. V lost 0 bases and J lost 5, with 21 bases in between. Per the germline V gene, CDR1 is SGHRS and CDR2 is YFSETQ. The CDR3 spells CASSLVPGAGVLDQPQHF. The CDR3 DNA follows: TGCGCCAGCAGCTTGGTTCCAGGGGCAGGGGTCTTGGATCAGCCCCAGCATTTT.

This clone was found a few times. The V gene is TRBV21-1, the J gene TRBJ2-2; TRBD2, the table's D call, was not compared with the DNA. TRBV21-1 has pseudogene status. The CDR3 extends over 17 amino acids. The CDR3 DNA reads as TGTGCCAGCAGTCCCTCCAGGGGACTAGAGAACACCGGGGAGCTGTTTTTT. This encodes CASSPSRGLENTGELFF.

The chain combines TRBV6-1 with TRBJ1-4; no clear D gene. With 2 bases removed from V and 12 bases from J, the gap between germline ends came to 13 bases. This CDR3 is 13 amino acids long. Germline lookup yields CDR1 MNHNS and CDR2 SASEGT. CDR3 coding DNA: TGTGCCAGCAGTGAATTTCCGTGGGAACAACTGTTTTTT. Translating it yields CASSEFPWEQLFF.

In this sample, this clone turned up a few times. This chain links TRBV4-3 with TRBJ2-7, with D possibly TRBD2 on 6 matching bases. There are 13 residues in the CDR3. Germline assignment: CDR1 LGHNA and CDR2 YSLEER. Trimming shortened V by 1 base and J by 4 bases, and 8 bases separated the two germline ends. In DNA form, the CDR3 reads TGCGCCAGCAGCCAAGCGACTAGGTACGAGCAGTACTTC. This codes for CASSQATRYEQYF.

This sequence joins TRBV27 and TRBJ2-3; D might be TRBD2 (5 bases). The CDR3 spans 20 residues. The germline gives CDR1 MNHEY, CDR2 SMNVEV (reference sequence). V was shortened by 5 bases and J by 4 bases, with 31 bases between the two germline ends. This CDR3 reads CASSLSTARFPPFGADTQYF. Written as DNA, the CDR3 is TGTGCCAGCAGTCTGTCGACGGCCAGGTTTCCTCCATTCGGGGCAGATACGCAGTATTTT.

CDR3 amino acids: CASSDGGANEQFF. CDR3 nucleotides: TGTGCCAGCAGTGATGGGGGGGCCAATGAGCAGTTCTTC. V is TRBV6-4 and J is TRBJ2-1, with D possibly TRBD2 on 7 matching bases. Germline V CDR1 and CDR2: MRHNA, SNTAGT. The CDR3 runs to 13 residues. Trimming removed 3 bases at V and 6 bases at J, with 9 bases between.

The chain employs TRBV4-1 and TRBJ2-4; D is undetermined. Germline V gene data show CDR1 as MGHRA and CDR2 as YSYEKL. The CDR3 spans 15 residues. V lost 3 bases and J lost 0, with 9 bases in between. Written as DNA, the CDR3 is TGCGCCAGCAGCCAGACGGTCGTAGCCAAAAACATTCAGTACTTC. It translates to CASSQTVVAKNIQYF.

In DNA form, the CDR3 reads TGTGCCAGCAGTGAACAGGGGCTATCCTATGGCTACACCTTC. Encoded protein: CASSEQGLSYGYTF. This chain connects TRBV2 to TRBJ1-2, with D perhaps TRBD1 (6 bases). With 2 bases removed from V and 4 bases from J, the gap between germline ends came to 11 bases. CDR1 and CDR2 (germline): SNHLY, FYNNEI. This CDR3 has 14 amino acids.

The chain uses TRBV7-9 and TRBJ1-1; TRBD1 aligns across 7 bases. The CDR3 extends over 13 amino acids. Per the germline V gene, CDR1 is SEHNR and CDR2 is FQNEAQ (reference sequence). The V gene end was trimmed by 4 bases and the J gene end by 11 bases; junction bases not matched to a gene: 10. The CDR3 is CASSSLGTGDAFF. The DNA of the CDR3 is TGTGCCAGCAGCTCTTTAGGAACAGGGGATGCTTTCTTT. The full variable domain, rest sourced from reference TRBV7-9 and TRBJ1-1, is DTGVSQNPRHKITKRGQNVTFRCDPISEHNRLYWYRQTLGQGPEFLTYFQNEAQLEKSRLLSDRFSAERPKGSFSTLEIQRTEQGDSAMYLCASSSLGTGDAFFGQGTRLTVV.